Each of the 23 T cell receptor beta chains below was sequenced from the same sample in a study of blood T cell repertoires in COVID-19 (dated by TCRdb to 2020 to 2022). Receptor amplification or capture employed the immunoSEQ multiplex PCR assay. TCRdb retrieved this table from immuneACCESS and kept in-frame rearrangements only. Not all clones are present; in checked studies, unresolved V genes account for under half, and no reason is known for the remainder. For this sample there are a few hundred thousand clones; about 85% appear just once. Clones ranked in the top ten supply 3.5% to 4% of the sample. The sample consisted of peripheral blood. These receptors all come from a man aged 18 to 35 with active or convalescent COVID-19.

The rearrangement joins TRBV7-9 to TRBJ2-2; D gene uncertain. This CDR3 spans 14 amino acids. Germline V CDR1 and CDR2: SEHNR, FQNEAQ (reference sequence). The ends were cut back, 3 bases at V and 2 bases at J, with 7 bases in the middle. The CDR3 protein is CASSFIRNTGELFF. CDR3 DNA: TGTGCCAGCAGCTTTATTAGAAACACCGGGGAGCTGTTTTTT.

J is TRBJ1-6 and V is TRBV5-1, with D maybe TRBD1 (5 bases). The V gene's germline CDR1 is SGHRS and CDR2 YFSETQ. CDR3 length: 16 amino acids. The germline V and J ends were trimmed by 1 base and 8 bases, with 16 bases remaining between them. This CDR3 is CASSLNGVQTDSPLHF. In nucleotides, the CDR3 is TGCGCCAGCAGCTTGAATGGGGTCCAGACAGATTCACCCCTCCACTTT.

This rearrangement joins TRBV5-1 to TRBJ2-3, with a possible D match to TRBD2 (6 bases). The CDR3 has 15 amino acids. Trimming shortened V by 3 bases and J by 2 bases, and 13 bases separated the two germline ends. Germline V lookup: CDR1 SGHRS, CDR2 YFSETQ. As DNA, the CDR3 is TGCGCCAGCAGCTACCGGGAGCTCAACACAGATACGCAGTATTTT. This translates into CASSYRELNTDTQYF.

The gene calls are TRBV4-1 and TRBJ1-4; 10 positions match TRBD1. Germline values: CDR1 MGHRA, CDR2 YSYEKL. The CDR3 runs to 20 residues. The V gene end was trimmed by 1 base and the J gene end by 0 bases; junction bases not matched to a gene: 11. This chain's CDR3 is CASSQVGTGAGKSTNEKLFF. In DNA, the CDR3 is TGCGCCAGCAGCCAAGTCGGGACAGGGGCTGGCAAGTCAACTAATGAAAAACTGTTTTTT.

This clone is a singleton in its sample. The rearrangement uses TRBV7-9 and TRBJ2-1; 8 bases are a match to TRBD2. Germline loops: CDR1 SEHNR, CDR2 FQNEAQ (reference sequence). J gave up 2 bases and V 4 bases, and 10 bases lay outside the gene matches. CDR3 length: 17 residues. The CDR3 coding sequence is TGTGCCAGCAGCTCTCGGTTAAAACTAGCGGCCTACAATGAGCAGTTCTTC. Translated, it gives CASSSRLKLAAYNEQFF.

This chain connects TRBV11-3 to TRBJ2-7, with 16 bases aligning to TRBD2. CDR3 length equals 16 residues. From germline, CDR1 is SGHNT and CDR2 YENEEA. After removal of 10 bases from V and 6 bases from J, the junction contained 12 bases not matched to a gene. Here the CDR3 reads CATEAGLAGGPIEQYF. In nucleotides, the CDR3 is TGTGCCACTGAGGCGGGACTAGCGGGAGGGCCAATCGAGCAGTACTTC.

This clone has more than one count but fewer than ten. A junction boundary mismatches the germline segment, possibly from a read error. This chain links TRBV19 with TRBJ1-1; TRBD1 agrees at 9 bases. Germline V gene data show CDR1 as LNHDA and CDR2 as SQIVND (reference sequence). The CDR3 length is 14 residues. The CDR3 loop is CASSRGQGVPEAFF. The CDR3, as DNA: TGTGCCAGCAGTAGGGGACAGGGCGTCCCTGAAGCTTTCTTT. Complete variable domain (other parts from reference TRBV19 and TRBJ1-1): DGGITQSPKYLFRKEGQNVTLSCEQNLNHDAMYWYRQDPGQGLRLIYYSQIVNDFQKGDIAEGYSVSREKKESFPLTVTSAQKNPTAFYLCASSRGQGVPEAFFGQGTRLTVV.

The chain has TRBV5-1 and TRBJ2-7, with 9 bases fitting TRBD1. There are 14 residues in the CDR3. V dropped 4 bases and J dropped 3; count of bases not matched to a gene: 5. Germline V gene sequence: CDR1 SGHRS, CDR2 YFSETQ. The CDR3 nucleotides read TGCGCCAGCAGCCGGACAGGGGAAGGCTACGAGCAGTACTTC. This codes for CASSRTGEGYEQYF.

In this sample, this clone turned up once. The rearrangement joins TRBV28 to TRBJ2-7; 7 bases agree with TRBD1. Losses at the gene ends were 5 bases for V and 1 base for J; bases not matched to a gene: 8. From germline, CDR1 is MDHEN and CDR2 SYDVKM. The length of the CDR3 is 15 residues. The CDR3 DNA sequence: TGTGCCAGCAGTGGGCGACAGGGTGTATCCTACGAGCAGTACTTC. This translates into CASSGRQGVSYEQYF.

V is TRBV11-1 and J is TRBJ2-3; D call uncertain. V lost 5 bases and J 7 bases, leaving 13 bases between the germline ends. The CDR3 extends over 13 amino acids. Germline V gives CDR1 SGHAT, CDR2 FQDESV (reference sequence). The CDR3 DNA reads TGTGCCAGCAGCCACTACCCATGGAATACGCAGTATTTT. Translation gives CASSHYPWNTQYF.

The chain has TRBV21-1 and TRBJ2-3; TRBD2 is the table's D call and was not checked against the DNA. TRBV21-1 represents a pseudogene. The CDR3 extends over 16 amino acids. The CDR3 loop is CASPTVSGRRSDTQYF. DNA for the CDR3: TGTGCCAGCCCTACTGTAAGCGGGAGGAGGTCAGATACGCAGTATTTT.

The J gene is TRBJ1-6, the V gene TRBV2; 12 nucleotides align to TRBD1. Germline trimming cut 4 bases from V and 10 bases from J; bases unmatched to any gene: 5. This CDR3 region has 15 residues. The V gene's germline CDR1 is SNHLY and CDR2 FYNNEI. The CDR3 DNA follows: TGTGCCAGCAGTGTAGGGGACAGGGGGCAGTCACCCCTCCACTTT. Protein sequence: CASSVGDRGQSPLHF.

V gene TRBV7-3 combines with J gene TRBJ2-1; D remains unclear. Germline values: CDR1 SGHTA, CDR2 FQGTGA. Trimming took 6 bases from V and 0 from J, leaving 12 bases between them. CDR3 length: 15 residues. Here the CDR3 DNA reads TGTGCCAGCAGTCCGCTCTACAGCTCCTACAATGAGCAGTTCTTC. Amino acids: CASSPLYSSYNEQFF.

The count of this clone is one. The chain links TRBV19 to TRBJ2-3; possibly TRBD1 for D (7 bases). V was trimmed by 4 bases and J by 8 bases, leaving 13 bases between them. This CDR3 region has 13 residues. The V gene's germline CDR1 is LNHDA and CDR2 SQIVND (reference sequence). This chain's CDR3 is CASSNQGGGTQYF. Written as DNA, the CDR3 is TGTGCCAGTAGTAACCAGGGGGGTGGTACGCAGTATTTT. Based on the CDR3 plus reference TRBV19 and TRBJ2-3, the full variable domain is DGGITQSPKYLFRKEGQNVTLSCEQNLNHDAMYWYRQDPGQGLRLIYYSQIVNDFQKGDIAEGYSVSREKKESFPLTVTSAQKNPTAFYLCASSNQGGGTQYFGPGTRLTVL.

The chain recombines TRBV5-6 with TRBJ2-5, with a possible D match to TRBD1 (6 bases). V was shortened by 1 base and J by 9 bases, with 16 bases between the two germline ends. The CDR3 has 14 amino acids. Germline CDR1 reads SGHDT; CDR2 reads YYEEEE. CDR3 amino acids: CASSLFEKPGAQYF. The CDR3 DNA reads TGTGCCAGCAGCTTGTTCGAGAAACCAGGGGCCCAGTACTTC. Complete variable domain (other parts from reference TRBV5-6 and TRBJ2-5): DAGVTQSPTHLIKTRGQQVTLRCSPKSGHDTVSWYQQALGQGPQFIFQYYEEEERQRGNFPDRFSGHQFPNYSSELNVNALLLGDSALYLCASSLFEKPGAQYFGPGTRLLVL.

The rearrangement joins TRBV7-6 to TRBJ2-7; tentative D call: TRBD1 (7 bases). V was shortened by 1 base and J by 2 bases, with 12 bases between the two germline ends. CDR3 length equals 15 residues. Germline V lookup: CDR1 SGHVS, CDR2 FNYEAQ. Here the CDR3 reads CASSLGRDRTYEQYF. CDR3 nucleotides: TGTGCCAGCAGCTTAGGGCGGGACAGAACCTACGAGCAGTACTTC.

V gene TRBV30 combines with J gene TRBJ1-4, with D possibly being TRBD1 (5 bases). V was cut by 6 bases and J by 6 bases, with 17 bases left in between. CDR1 and CDR2 from the germline V gene are GTSNPN and SVGIG (reference sequence). The CDR3 consists of 14 residues. The CDR3 is CACLIDSSHEKLFF. The CDR3 nucleotides read TGTGCCTGTCTTATCGACAGTAGCCATGAAAAACTGTTTTTT.

The count of this clone is one. The chain couples TRBV5-1 to TRBJ2-1; 10 bases are a match to TRBD2. The CDR3 runs 18 residues. The germline gives CDR1 SGHRS, CDR2 YFSETQ. Trimming took 3 bases from V and 3 from J; bases not matched to a gene: 12. DNA for the CDR3: TGCGCCAGCAGCTGGCCTACAGATACTAGCGGGATCTACAATGAGCAGTTCTTC. Protein: CASSWPTDTSGIYNEQFF.

The rearrangement joins TRBV27 to TRBJ2-7; 7 bases map to TRBD1. With 6 bases clipped from V and 5 bases from J, the junction kept 7 bases outside the gene matches. The CDR3 length is 13 residues. Germline CDR1 MNHEY, CDR2 SMNVEV (reference sequence). CDR3 in amino acids: CASSHVRGNEQYF. The CDR3 DNA is TGTGCCAGCAGCCATGTCAGGGGGAACGAGCAGTACTTC.

This clone has more than one count but fewer than ten. The chain recombines TRBV9 with TRBJ2-2; D is perhaps TRBD1 (6 bases). The length of the CDR3 is 16 residues. Germline CDR1 and CDR2: SGDLS and YYNGEE. Trimming removed 4 bases from V and 0 bases from J, with 13 bases in between. Here the CDR3 reads CASSPRTDPNTGELFF. The CDR3 DNA sequence: TGTGCCAGCAGCCCTCGGACAGATCCGAACACCGGGGAGCTGTTTTTT. Full variable domain (outside the CDR3, taken from reference TRBV9 and TRBJ2-2): DSGVTQTPKHLITATGQRVTLRCSPRSGDLSVYWYQQSLDQGLQFLIQYYNGEERAKGNILERFSAQQFPDLHSELNLSSLELGDSALYFCASSPRTDPNTGELFFGEGSRLTVL.

The chain is built from TRBV18 and TRBJ2-1, with D possibly TRBD2 on 5 matching bases. The CDR3 consists of 15 residues. Germline CDR1 is KGHSH and CDR2 is LQKENI. Trimming cost V 3 bases and J 0 bases, with 9 bases left between them. The CDR3 here is CASSPLRDSYNEQFF. In nucleotides, the CDR3 is TGTGCCAGCTCACCTTTGAGGGACTCCTACAATGAGCAGTTCTTC. Full variable domain (missing parts from reference TRBV18 and TRBJ2-1): NAGVMQNPRHLVRRRGQEARLRCSPMKGHSHVYWYRQLPEEGLKFMVYLQKENIIDESGMPKERFSAEFPKEGPSILRIQQVVRGDSAAYFCASSPLRDSYNEQFFGPGTRLTVL.

The chain has TRBV7-3 and TRBJ2-5, with a tentative D call TRBD2 (6 bases). V lost 3 bases and J 2 bases, leaving 13 bases between the germline ends. The CDR3 totals 15 residues. Germline values: CDR1 SGHTA, CDR2 FQGTGA. CDR3: CASSLNGGQQETQYF. CDR3 bases: TGTGCCAGCAGCTTGAACGGAGGGCAACAAGAGACCCAGTACTTC.

This clone occurred a few times. This chain uses TRBV14 with TRBJ2-2, with 7 bases that match TRBD2. The CDR3 has 16 amino acids. The germline CDR1 and CDR2 sequences are SGHDN and FVKESK. J was trimmed by 0 bases and V by 4 bases; bases with no gene match: 5. CDR3 sequence reads: CASSRTRISNTGELFF. CDR3 bases: TGTGCCAGCAGCCGGACTAGAATATCGAACACCGGGGAGCTGTTTTTT. The whole variable domain, filled in from reference TRBV14 and TRBJ2-2, reads EAGVTQFPSHSVIEKGQTVTLRCDPISGHDNLYWYRRVMGKEIKFLLHFVKESKQDESGMPNNRFLAERTGGTYSTLKVQPAELEDSGVYFCASSRTRISNTGELFFGEGSRLTVL.